This T cell receptor (beta chain) was captured by sequencing in a study of blood T cell repertoires in COVID-19. Study as a whole: Acute and convalescent COVID-19 samples came from the United States, Italy and Spain. PBMCs, B-cell-depleted T cells, or T cells provided the cDNA or gDNA that made up the material.

Germline V gene lookup returns CDR1 LNHDA and CDR2 SQIVND (reference sequence). This CDR3 has 14 residues. J was trimmed by 3 bases and V by 5 bases; bases with no gene match: 6. TCRdb's table, derived via immunoSEQ multiplex PCR, lists solely in-frame clones and lacks some. Of under 250,000 clones listed, 87% are singletons. The chain has TRBV19 and TRBJ1-1; the match to TRBD1 covers 7 bases. The sequencing input was peripheral blood. This sequence originates from a young man with active or convalescent COVID-19. This chain's CDR3 is CASSGRQGHTEAFF. The DNA of the CDR3 is TGTGCCAGTAGTGGGAGACAGGGACACACTGAAGCTTTCTTT.